One and the same sample provided the 13 T cell receptor beta chains below, sequenced in a study of long-term antiretroviral therapy in people with HIV. Investigators performed immunoSEQ version v3.0 at survey level. The table came from immunoSEQ multiplex PCR; TCRdb's copy has only in-frame clones and leaves some out. The table records 30,000 to 40,000 clones, roughly 77% of them present only once. Sequenced material: unsorted PBMCs, taken 1.9 years after starting antiretroviral therapy. The receptors here all came from a man in his late teens or twenties with HIV.

Relative to its sample, this clone is medium-sized. This chain uses TRBV6-1 with TRBJ1-5; 7 positions match TRBD1. The CDR3 loop spans 15 amino acids. Germline lookup yields CDR1 MNHNS and CDR2 SASEGT. The V and J ends lost 6 bases and 6 bases, in that order; junction bases with no gene match: 11. In DNA form, the CDR3 reads TGTGCCAGCAGCGCCGGGACAGAGATGATTCAGCCCCAGCATTTT. This gives the protein CASSAGTEMIQPQHF.

The chain combines TRBV7-9 with TRBJ2-3; 8 bases map to TRBD1. With V trimmed by 5 bases and J by 5 bases, 9 bases remained unmatched. Germline V lookup: CDR1 SEHNR, CDR2 FQNEAQ (reference sequence). The CDR3 is 15 residues long. The CDR3 nucleotides read TGTGCCAGCAGCGAGGGACAGGCGACAGGAGATACGCAGTATTTT. It yields the protein CASSEGQATGDTQYF.

V is TRBV18 and J is TRBJ2-5; the match to TRBD2 covers 15 bases. CDR1 is KGHSH, CDR2 LQKENI, per germline. The CDR3 has 18 residues. V trimming: 0 bases; J trimming: 5 bases; junction bases outside the gene matches: 7. The CDR3 region has the DNA TGTGCCAGCTCACCACCGGGACTAGCGGGGGGCCATGTCGAGACCCAGTACTTC. It is translated as CASSPPGLAGGHVETQYF.

J is TRBJ1-2 and V is TRBV5-6, with D possibly TRBD1 on 5 matching bases. The ends were cut back, 2 bases at V and 11 bases at J, with 19 bases in the middle. CDR1 is SGHDT and CDR2 is YYEEEE in the germline V gene. There are 14 residues in the CDR3. The CDR3 reads CASSFSVTASEYTF. Here the CDR3 DNA reads TGTGCCAGCAGCTTTTCTGTGACAGCCTCCGAGTACACCTTC.

The V gene is TRBV6-6, the J gene TRBJ2-1; D is possibly TRBD1 (6 bases). Germline loops: CDR1 MNHNY, CDR2 SVGAGI (reference sequence). Deletions cut 2 bases from V and 10 bases from J, with 15 bases between. CDR3 length equals 14 residues. CDR3 protein: CASSYITGSGEQFF. The CDR3 bases are TGTGCCAGCAGTTACATTACAGGGAGCGGCGAGCAGTTCTTC.

The chain has TRBV11-2 and TRBJ2-7; no reliable D call. The ends were cut back, 4 bases at V and 1 base at J, with 17 bases in the middle. The CDR3 totals 16 residues. Germline CDR1 reads SGHAT; CDR2 reads FQNNGV. CDR3 in DNA: TGTGCCAGCAGCTCCGGCTTCCCAGTAACGTCCTACGAGCAGTACTTC. Protein: CASSSGFPVTSYEQYF.

This clone was recorded once. The chain couples TRBV6-6 to TRBJ2-5; D unresolved. The CDR3 consists of 11 residues. The germline V and J ends were trimmed by 5 bases and 5 bases, with 6 bases remaining between them. Germline CDR1 is MNHNY and CDR2 is SVGAGI (reference sequence). CDR3 nucleotides: TGTGCCAGCAGTGGAAGGGAGACCCAGTACTTC. This gives the protein CASSGRETQYF.

The gene calls are TRBV27 and TRBJ2-2; TRBD2 is a possible D gene (5 bases). Between the trimmed V and J ends, which lost 0 bases and 5 bases, there was a span of 10 bases. The CDR3 has 15 residues. Germline V gives CDR1 MNHEY, CDR2 SMNVEV (reference sequence). The DNA of the CDR3 is TGTGCCAGCAGTTTATCCGGGGTCGCGACCGGGGAGCTGTTTTTT. This gives the protein CASSLSGVATGELFF.

J is TRBJ2-1 and V is TRBV27; 15 nucleotides agree with TRBD2. In germline, CDR1 is MNHEY, CDR2 SMNVEV (reference sequence). There are 16 residues in the CDR3. J gave up 7 bases and V 2 bases, and 3 bases lay outside the gene matches. The CDR3: CASSLRGTSGGNEQFF. The CDR3 DNA follows: TGTGCCAGCAGTTTACGCGGGACTAGCGGGGGGAATGAGCAGTTCTTC.

The chain uses TRBV4-2 and TRBJ1-1; D remains ambiguous. V shed 0 bases and J shed 1 base, with 12 bases lying between them. The CDR3 sequence is 16 residues long. Germline loops: CDR1 LGHNA, CDR2 YNFKEQ. CDR3 residues: CASSQEGSVSNTEAFF. CDR3 DNA: TGTGCCAGCAGCCAAGAAGGGTCAGTTTCGAACACTGAAGCTTTCTTT.

The count of this clone is one. This rearrangement joins TRBV18 to TRBJ2-2, with TRBD2 matching 7 bases. The CDR3 runs to 15 residues. CDR1 KGHSH and CDR2 LQKENI come from the germline V gene. V was pared by 3 bases and J by 2 bases, with 3 bases of the junction left unmatched. CDR3 sequence: CASSPTSLNTGELFF. The CDR3 nucleotides read TGTGCCAGCTCACCGACTAGCTTAAACACCGGGGAGCTGTTTTTT.

In its sample, this clone was seen a few times. The chain recombines TRBV28 with TRBJ1-1; D is possibly TRBD1 (5 bases). With 8 bases removed from V and 0 bases from J, the gap between germline ends came to 10 bases. Germline V gene data show CDR1 as MDHEN and CDR2 as SYDVKM. The CDR3 sequence is 13 residues long. As DNA, the CDR3 is TGTGCCAGCGGGAGACAGATGAACACTGAAGCTTTCTTT. Translation: CASGRQMNTEAFF.

The gene calls are TRBV28 and TRBJ1-5; the match to TRBD1 covers 7 bases. The germline V gene encodes CDR1 MDHEN and CDR2 SYDVKM. V shed 5 bases and J 6 bases; nucleotides not matched to a gene: 10. The CDR3 extends over 15 amino acids. CDR3 DNA sequence: TGTGCCAGCAGTGGAGTTACAGGGGCAGGTCAGCCCCAGCATTTT. Protein: CASSGVTGAGQPQHF.